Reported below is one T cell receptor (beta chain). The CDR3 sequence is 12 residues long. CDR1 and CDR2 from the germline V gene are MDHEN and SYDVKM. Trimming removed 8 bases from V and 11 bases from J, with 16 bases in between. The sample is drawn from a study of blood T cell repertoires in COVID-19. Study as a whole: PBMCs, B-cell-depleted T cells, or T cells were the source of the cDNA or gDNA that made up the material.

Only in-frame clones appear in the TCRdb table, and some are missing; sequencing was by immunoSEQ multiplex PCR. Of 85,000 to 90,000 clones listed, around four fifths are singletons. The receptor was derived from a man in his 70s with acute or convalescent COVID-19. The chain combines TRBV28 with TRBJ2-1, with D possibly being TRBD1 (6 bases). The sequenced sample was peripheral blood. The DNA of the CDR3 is TGTGCCAGCCGTGGACAGCTTTCGCAGCAGTTCTTC. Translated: CASRGQLSQQFF.